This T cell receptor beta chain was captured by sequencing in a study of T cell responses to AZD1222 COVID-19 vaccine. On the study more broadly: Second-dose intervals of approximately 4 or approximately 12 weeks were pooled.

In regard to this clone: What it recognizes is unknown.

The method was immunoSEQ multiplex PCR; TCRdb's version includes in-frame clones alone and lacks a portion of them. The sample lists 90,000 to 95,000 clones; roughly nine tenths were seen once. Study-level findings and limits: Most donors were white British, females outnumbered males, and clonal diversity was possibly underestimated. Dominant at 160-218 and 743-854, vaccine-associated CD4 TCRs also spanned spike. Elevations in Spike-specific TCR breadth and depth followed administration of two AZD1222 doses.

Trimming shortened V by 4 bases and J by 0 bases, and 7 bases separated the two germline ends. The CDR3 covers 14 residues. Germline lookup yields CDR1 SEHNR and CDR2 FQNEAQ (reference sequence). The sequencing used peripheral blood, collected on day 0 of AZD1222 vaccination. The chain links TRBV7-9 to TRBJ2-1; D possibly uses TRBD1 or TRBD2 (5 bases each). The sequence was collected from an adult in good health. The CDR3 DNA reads TGTGCCAGCAGCTGGGGGAGCTCCTACAATGAGCAGTTCTTC. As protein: CASSWGSSYNEQFF. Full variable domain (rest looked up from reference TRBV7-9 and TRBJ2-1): DTGVSQNPRHKITKRGQNVTFRCDPISEHNRLYWYRQTLGQGPEFLTYFQNEAQLEKSRLLSDRFSAERPKGSFSTLEIQRTEQGDSAMYLCASSWGSSYNEQFFGPGTRLTVL.